A few counts support the clone carrying this T cell receptor beta chain. Its antigen remains unknown. PCR amplification relied on 60 Vbeta primers (plus 13 Jbeta primers). The table came from immunoSEQ multiplex PCR; TCRdb's copy has only in-frame clones and leaves some out. The sample records more than 100,000 clones, around 72% being singletons. This CDR3 is built from 15 residues. In germline, CDR1 is LNHDA, CDR2 SQIVND (reference sequence). Trimming took 5 bases from V and 5 from J; bases not matched to a gene: 9. The source of the sample is a study of cytomegalovirus exposure and HLA in healthy donors. Background on the study: Among some 400 genotyped donors, around 80% fell in the Caucasian-associated ancestry cluster.

Regarding the study as a whole: The authors later found most CMV-associated TCR beta chains appeared HLA-restricted. Accurate predictions that matched the HLA-A and HLA-B alleles of most subjects were reportedly made from TCR beta sequences.

The V and J genes are TRBV19 and TRBJ1-1, with 9 bases identical to TRBD1. The TCR was taken from a middle-aged woman in good health and CMV-seropositive. The specimen sequenced was PBMCs. CDR3 coding DNA: TGTGCCAGTAGTGACAAACAGGGGGCAGGTACTGAAGCTTTCTTT. Amino acids: CASSDKQGAGTEAFF.